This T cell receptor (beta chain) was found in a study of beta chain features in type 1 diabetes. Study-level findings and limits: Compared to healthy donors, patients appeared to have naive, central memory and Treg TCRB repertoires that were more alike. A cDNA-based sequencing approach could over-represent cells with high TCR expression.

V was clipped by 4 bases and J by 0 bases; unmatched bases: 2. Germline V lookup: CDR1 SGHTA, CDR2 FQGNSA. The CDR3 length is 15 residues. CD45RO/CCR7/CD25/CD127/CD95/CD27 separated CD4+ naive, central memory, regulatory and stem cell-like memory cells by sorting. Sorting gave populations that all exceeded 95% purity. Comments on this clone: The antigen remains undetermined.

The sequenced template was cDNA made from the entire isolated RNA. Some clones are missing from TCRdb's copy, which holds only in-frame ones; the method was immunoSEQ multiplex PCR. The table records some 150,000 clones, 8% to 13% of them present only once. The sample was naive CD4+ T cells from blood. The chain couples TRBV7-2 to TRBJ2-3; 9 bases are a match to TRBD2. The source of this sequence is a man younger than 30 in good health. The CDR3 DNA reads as TGTGCCAGCAGCTCGAGCGGGGGGAGCACAGATACGCAGTATTTT. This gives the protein CASSSSGGSTDTQYF.